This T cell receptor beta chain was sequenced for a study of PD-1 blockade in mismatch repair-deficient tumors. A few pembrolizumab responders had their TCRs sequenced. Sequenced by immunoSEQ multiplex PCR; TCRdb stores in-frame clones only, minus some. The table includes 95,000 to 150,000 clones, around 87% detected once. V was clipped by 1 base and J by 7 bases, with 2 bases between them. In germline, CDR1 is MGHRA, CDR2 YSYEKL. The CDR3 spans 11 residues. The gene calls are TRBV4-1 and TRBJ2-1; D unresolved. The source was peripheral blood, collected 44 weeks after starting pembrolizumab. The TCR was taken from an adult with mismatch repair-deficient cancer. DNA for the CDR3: TGCGCCAGCAGCCAAGCGAATGAGCAGTTCTTC. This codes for CASSQANEQFF.